This T cell receptor beta chain was documented in a study of regulatory T cells in long-lasting Graves disease. Study overall: The term persistent Graves' disease signified upward of 5 years on antithyroid drugs with positive TSH receptor antibodies.

This clonotype has more than one count but fewer than ten. Through Arm-PCR of CDR3 regions and iRepertoire HTBI primers, TCR beta libraries were built. Each CDR3 protein gets one entry after TCRdb re-called the multiplex PCR reads with MiXCR. The sample includes about 470,000 distinct CDR3 sequences, roughly 20% of them seen just once. Time point described: persistent/refractory GD, antithyroid drugs over 5 years with positive TRAb. Following extraction of RNA from PBMCs, that RNA was used to make the TCR library. The germline V gene encodes CDR1 MNHEY and CDR2 SVGAGI. Trimming took off 0 bases at V and 6 bases at J, with 2 bases between the two ends. The CDR3 spans 11 residues.

The material sequenced was peripheral blood mononuclear cells (PBMCs), taken when the disease was refractory, from a patient treated with antithyroid drugs. The genes are TRBV6-5 and TRBJ1-2; D gene ambiguous. The receptor comes from a female donor with Graves disease. The CDR3 sequence is CASSYSDGYTF. CDR3 DNA sequence: TGTGCCAGCAGTTACTCTGATGGCTACACCTTC.